These 9 T cell receptor beta chains share one sample of origin, sequenced in a study of T cells in Graves' hyperthyroidism and ophthalmopathy. Amplified TCR beta CDR3 regions came from RNA transcripts. Researchers ran a first-round RT-PCR on the TCR CDR3 using the HTBI primer set. MiXCR, applied by TCRdb to the multiplex PCR reads, yields one record per CDR3 protein. This sample carries hundreds of thousands of distinct CDR3 sequences, over 35% of them seen once, and the ten largest clones take about 8.9%. Sequences were obtained from blood. All receptors come from a man younger than 35 with Graves' hyperthyroidism.

This clonotype was counted many times. The chain uses TRBV20-1 and TRBJ1-5; 7 bases map to TRBD1. With 2 bases clipped from V and 6 bases from J, the junction kept 13 bases outside the gene matches. The CDR3 is 16 amino acids. CDR1 and CDR2 (germline): DFQATT, SNEGSKA (reference sequence). The CDR3: CSARRGTRGHGQPQHF. CDR3 coding DNA: TGCAGTGCTAGAAGGGGGACGAGGGGGCATGGTCAGCCCCAGCATTTT.

The chain joins TRBV5-4 to TRBJ2-5; 7 bases are a match to TRBD2. J gave up 9 bases and V 4 bases, and 12 bases lay outside the gene matches. CDR1 is SGHNT, CDR2 YYREEE, per germline (reference sequence). The CDR3 loop spans 14 amino acids. CDR3 sequence: CASSKSTGGGAQYF. In DNA form, the CDR3 reads TGTGCCAGCAGCAAATCCACGGGGGGAGGGGCCCAGTACTTC. Drawing the rest from reference TRBV5-4 and TRBJ2-5, the complete variable domain is ETGVTQSPTHLIKTRGQQVTLRCSSQSGHNTVSWYQQALGQGPQFIFQYYREEENGRGNFPPRFSGLQFPNYSSELNVNALELDDSALYLCASSKSTGGGAQYFGPGTRLLVL.

This clonotype was observed many times. The V gene is TRBV12-3 or TRBV12-4, the J gene TRBJ1-1, with a possible D match to TRBD1 (6 bases). This CDR3 has 14 amino acids. V was cut by 5 bases and J by 5 bases, with 15 bases left in between. CDR3 region: CASSQTGLGTEAFF. CDR3 DNA sequence: TGTGCCAGCAGTCAAACAGGGCTAGGGACTGAAGCTTTCTTT.

This chain uses TRBV12-3 or TRBV12-4 with TRBJ1-1; D possibly corresponds to TRBD1 (6 bases). Trimming left V 11 bases short and J 1 base short, with 17 bases between. This CDR3 is 14 amino acids long. The CDR3 nucleotides are TGTGCCGGCACCGAGGAGGGGGAGAACACTGAAGCTTTCTTT. It yields the protein CAGTEEGENTEAFF.

The V gene is TRBV7-2, the J gene TRBJ2-7, with TRBD2 matching over 8 bases. CDR1 SGHTA and CDR2 FQGNSA come from the germline V gene. Trimming cost V 3 bases and J 7 bases; bases outside gene matches: 8. This CDR3 has 14 amino acids. Here the CDR3 reads CASSFGPSGGEQYF. CDR3 nucleotide sequence: TGTGCCAGCAGCTTTGGACCCTCGGGAGGGGAGCAGTACTTC.

The CDR3 sequence is CASRGQGYDTEAFF. The CDR3 coding sequence is TGTGCCAGCAGGGGACAGGGGTATGACACTGAAGCTTTCTTT. This chain links TRBV27 with TRBJ1-1; 10 bases fit TRBD1. CDR3 length: 14 residues. The germline V gene has CDR1 MNHEY and CDR2 SMNVEV (reference sequence). V lost 6 bases, J lost 3 bases, and 4 bases stayed unmatched.

There are many counts of this clonotype. The chain is built from TRBV10-3 and TRBJ1-1; possible D gene TRBD1, 6 bases. Germline CDR1 ENHRY, CDR2 SYGVKD. Between the trimmed V and J ends, which lost 4 bases and 3 bases, there was a span of 9 bases. This CDR3 region has 13 residues. The CDR3 DNA is TGTGCCATCAGTGGGGGGGCGCACACTGAAGCTTTCTTT. As protein: CAISGGAHTEAFF.

The genes are TRBV7-9 and TRBJ1-5; no clear D. Germline lookup yields CDR1 SEHNR and CDR2 FQNEAQ (reference sequence). Trimming pared 5 bases from V and 3 bases from J, leaving 17 bases between. The CDR3 is 16 amino acids. The CDR3: CASSHGGNSYNQPQHF. In DNA form, the CDR3 reads TGTGCCAGCAGCCACGGAGGGAACAGCTACAATCAGCCCCAGCATTTT.

The table lists this clonotype with many counts. J is TRBJ2-2 and V is TRBV19; D remains ambiguous. CDR3 length: 11 amino acids. With 6 bases removed from V and 7 bases from J, the gap between germline ends came to 6 bases. CDR1 is LNHDA and CDR2 is SQIVND in the germline V gene (reference sequence). The CDR3 sequence: CASRDDGELFF. The CDR3 DNA is TGTGCCAGTAGGGATGACGGGGAGCTGTTTTTT.